Below are 32 T cell receptor beta chains sequenced from a single sample in a study of response to subunit inactivated influenza vaccine (dated by TCRdb to the late 2010s). The method behind the library was RT-PCR. Sequencing used an Illumina HiSeq 2500. The raw public reads went through TCRdb reprocessing: fastp at Q25, MiXCR clone calling, in-frame beta chains kept. Every entry covers one CDR3 protein and lists the most common genes and DNA from its rows. The sample has 530,000 or so distinct CDR3 sequences on record, 25% of them singletons. Around 1.8% of the sample comes from the top ten. The sequencing used CD4+ T cells sorted from PBMCs, collected 4 to 6 days after vaccination. All receptors derive from a man aged 50 or older who received an inactivated influenza vaccine. Donor details come from another sample of the same person, matched by shared clones.

This clonotype was picked up a small number of times. The CDR3 here is CASISNRQSMNTEAFF. The CDR3 DNA reads TGTGCCAGCATCTCCAATAGACAGTCCATGAACACTGAAGCTTTCTTT. The chain combines TRBV21-1 with TRBJ1-1. TRBV21-1 is deemed a pseudogene. The CDR3 runs to 16 residues.

There are a few counts of this clonotype. Compared with germline, one end of the junction differs, possibly owing to a read error. The rearrangement links TRBV5-1 to TRBJ2-7, with 9 positions matching TRBD1. The CDR3 loop spans 15 amino acids. Germline CDR1 is SGHRS and CDR2 is YFSETQ. In nucleotides, the CDR3 is TGCGCCAGCAGCTTGTTCTGGGACAGGGCTGATGAGCAGCACTTC. It encodes CASSLFWDRADEQHF. The full variable domain, with the rest looked up from reference TRBV5-1 and TRBJ2-7, is KAGVTQTPRYLIKTRGQQVTLSCSPISGHRSVSWYQQTPGQGLQFLFEYFSETQRNKGNFPGRFSGRQFSNSRSEMNVSTLELGDSALYLCASSLFWDRADEQHFGPGTRLTVT.

This clonotype was observed a handful of times. J is TRBJ2-1 and V is TRBV7-9; 11 nucleotides line up with TRBD2. This CDR3 is built from 15 residues. J gave up 5 bases and V 6 bases, and 6 bases lay outside the gene matches. Germline lookup yields CDR1 SEHNR and CDR2 FQNEAQ (reference sequence). CDR3 loop: CASRPSGGPNNEQFF. The CDR3 nucleotides are TGTGCCAGCAGACCTAGCGGGGGGCCAAACAATGAGCAGTTCTTC.

The chain combines TRBV4-3 with TRBJ2-2; D is possibly TRBD1 or TRBD2 (5 bases each). The V gene's germline CDR1 is LGHNA and CDR2 YSLEER. V dropped 0 bases and J dropped 6 bases, with 11 bases sitting between them. The CDR3 contains 15 residues. The CDR3 region is CASSQEERGAGELFF. DNA for the CDR3: TGCGCCAGCAGCCAAGAAGAAAGAGGGGCCGGGGAGCTGTTTTTT.

This clonotype was seen more than once but under ten times. The chain links TRBV5-5 to TRBJ2-1; D gene unclear. The V and J ends lost 4 bases and 0 bases respectively, with 11 bases between them. CDR3 size: 15 residues. CDR1 SGHKS and CDR2 YYEKEE come from the germline V gene (reference sequence). DNA of the CDR3: TGTGCCAGCAGCCCCACTCCAAACTCCTACAATGAGCAGTTCTTC. Translation gives CASSPTPNSYNEQFF.

This clonotype was seen a few times. The chain recombines TRBV29-1 with TRBJ2-7; D is undetermined. Germline values: CDR1 SQVTM, CDR2 ANQGSEA. The CDR3 sequence is 13 residues long. The ends were cut back, 4 bases at V and 5 bases at J, with 15 bases in the middle. CDR3 loop: CSVGGKVSHEQYF. CDR3 bases: TGCAGCGTTGGGGGAAAAGTGTCCCACGAGCAGTACTTC.

The chain recombines TRBV7-9 with TRBJ2-7; D gene unclear. V lost 2 bases to trimming and J lost 0 bases, with 11 bases between them. Germline CDR1 is SEHNR and CDR2 is FQNEAQ (reference sequence). The CDR3 spans 15 residues. CDR3 sequence (DNA): TGTGCCAGCAGCTTACTGGCGGCTAGCTCCTACGAGCAGTACTTC. Encoded protein: CASSLLAASSYEQYF.

This clonotype showed up just a few times. The gene calls are TRBV18 and TRBJ2-1, with 8 nucleotides matching TRBD1. The CDR3 runs to 15 residues. The germline CDR1 and CDR2 sequences are KGHSH and LQKENI. Losses at the gene ends were 0 bases for V and 8 bases for J; bases not matched to a gene: 6. In nucleotides, the CDR3 is TGTGCCAGCTCACCACCAACAGGGGGTGGGGATGAGCAGTTCTTC. Translated: CASSPPTGGGDEQFF. Combining the CDR3 with reference TRBV18 and TRBJ2-1 gives the whole variable domain NAGVMQNPRHLVRRRGQEARLRCSPMKGHSHVYWYRQLPEEGLKFMVYLQKENIIDESGMPKERFSAEFPKEGPSILRIQQVVRGDSAAYFCASSPPTGGGDEQFFGPGTRLTVL.

The sample holds a few counts of this clonotype. The V call is TRBV11-2, the J call TRBJ2-1, with no clear D. The CDR3 is made up of 14 amino acids. With 1 base removed from V and 8 bases from J, the gap between germline ends came to 12 bases. CDR1 SGHAT and CDR2 FQNNGV come from the germline V gene. CDR3 bases: TGTGCCAGCAGCTTAGGAGGCGGTTACTATGAGCAGTTCTTC. Translation gives CASSLGGGYYEQFF.

This clonotype was detected only a few times. The rearrangement links TRBV7-9 to TRBJ2-1; perhaps TRBD2 as D (6 bases). The CDR3 is 16 amino acids. Germline V CDR1 and CDR2: SEHNR, FQNEAQ (reference sequence). V dropped 5 bases and J dropped 1 base, with 15 bases sitting between them. The CDR3 DNA reads TGTGCCAGCAGCATCGCCGGGACTCTTTCCTACAATGAGCAGTTCTTC. Translated, it gives CASSIAGTLSYNEQFF.

This clonotype has just one count. This sequence joins TRBV11-2 and TRBJ2-7; D is ambiguous. Germline V gives CDR1 SGHAT, CDR2 FQNNGV. This CDR3 is 14 amino acids long. V was cut by 5 bases and J by 2 bases, with 13 bases left in between. The CDR3 sequence: CASSAVISPYEQYF. CDR3 in DNA: TGTGCCAGCAGCGCCGTTATCAGTCCCTACGAGCAGTACTTC.

This clonotype came up many times. V usage is TRBV6-2 or TRBV6-3 and J usage is TRBJ2-1, with a weak D call TRBD1 (6 bases). Trimming pared 0 bases from V and 6 bases from J, leaving 18 bases between. In germline, CDR1 is MNHEY, CDR2 SVGEGT. This CDR3 region has 17 residues. CDR3 bases: TGTGCCAGCAGTTACTCGCAGGGGAAGGGGCTACGCAATGAGCAGTTCTTC. Translated: CASSYSQGKGLRNEQFF.

There are many counts of this clonotype. The V gene is TRBV12-3 or TRBV12-4, the J gene TRBJ2-7; perhaps D is TRBD1 or TRBD2 (5 bases each). CDR3 length equals 13 residues. The V gene lost 9 bases and the J gene lost 0 bases, with 12 bases spanning the gap. The CDR3 is CASRDRSSYEQYF. CDR3 DNA sequence: TGTGCCAGTCGGGACCGGAGCTCCTACGAGCAGTACTTC.

This clonotype has at least ten counts. The chain is built from TRBV7-9 and TRBJ2-1; D not resolved. The V end was cut by 1 base, the J end by 6 bases, with 4 bases between. The CDR3 length is 12 residues. Per germline, CDR1 SEHNR and CDR2 FQNEAQ (reference sequence). This chain's CDR3 is CASSLVGNEQFF. For the CDR3, the DNA is TGTGCCAGCAGCTTAGTGGGCAATGAGCAGTTCTTC.

The chain links TRBV30 to TRBJ1-5; 7 nucleotides match TRBD1. CDR3 size: 15 residues. Germline V gene lookup returns CDR1 GTSNPN and CDR2 SVGIG (reference sequence). Unmatched junction bases numbered 8, after V lost 5 bases and J lost 1 base. The CDR3 reads CAWCSGTASNQPQHF. The CDR3, as DNA: TGTGCCTGGTGTTCCGGGACAGCGAGCAATCAGCCCCAGCATTTT.

A few counts support this clonotype. The V call is TRBV10-3, the J call TRBJ2-7; TRBD2 aligns across 7 bases. The germline V gene encodes CDR1 ENHRY and CDR2 SYGVKD. J lost 3 bases, V lost 6 bases, and 5 bases had no gene match. The CDR3 is 13 residues long. The CDR3 bases are TGTGCCATCAGCGTTCGGGGGGACTACGAGCAGTACTTC. Its protein is CAISVRGDYEQYF.

The genes are TRBV5-5 and TRBJ2-1; D ambiguous. Germline V CDR1 and CDR2: SGHKS, YYEKEE (reference sequence). Trimming stripped 2 bases from V and 4 bases from J, with 7 bases between. The CDR3 is 13 amino acids. This chain's CDR3 is CASSFFEYNEQFF. CDR3 DNA: TGTGCCAGCAGCTTTTTTGAATACAATGAGCAGTTCTTC.

The V gene is TRBV12-3 or TRBV12-4, the J gene TRBJ2-1, with TRBD2 matching 11 bases. The CDR3 covers 14 residues. V shed 6 bases and J 7 bases; nucleotides not matched to a gene: 5. The CDR3 sequence: CASRWTSGPNEQFF. In DNA, the CDR3 is TGTGCCAGCAGATGGACTAGCGGGCCGAATGAGCAGTTCTTC.

The sample holds a few counts of this clonotype. The chain links TRBV5-1 to TRBJ2-3; 9 bases line up with TRBD1. The V gene's germline CDR1 is SGHRS and CDR2 YFSETQ. The CDR3 length is 16 residues. V lost 4 bases, J lost 10 bases, and 16 bases stayed unmatched. CDR3 bases: TGCGCCAGCAGCGCCACCCCGGGACAGGGACTCGCTTCGCAGTATTTT. This gives the protein CASSATPGQGLASQYF. The variable domain in full, completed from reference TRBV5-1 and TRBJ2-3, reads KAGVTQTPRYLIKTRGQQVTLSCSPISGHRSVSWYQQTPGQGLQFLFEYFSETQRNKGNFPGRFSGRQFSNSRSEMNVSTLELGDSALYLCASSATPGQGLASQYFGPGTRLTVL.

The rearrangement uses TRBV29-1 and TRBJ2-5; D could derive from TRBD1 or TRBD2 (5 bases each). Germline loops: CDR1 SQVTM, CDR2 ANQGSEA. Trimming removed 3 bases at V and 7 bases at J, with 18 bases between. The CDR3 extends over 14 amino acids. CDR3 loop: CSVEGDRVGTTQYF. As DNA, the CDR3 is TGCAGCGTTGAGGGGGATCGGGTAGGGACGACCCAGTACTTC.

This clonotype was counted ten times or more. This sequence joins TRBV6-5 and TRBJ2-2; the D gene is possibly TRBD1 (5 bases). The V gene lost 2 bases and the J gene lost 0 bases, with 16 bases spanning the gap. The CDR3 sequence is 18 residues long. Germline values: CDR1 MNHEY, CDR2 SVGAGI. CDR3 protein: CASSYGAVGFANTGELFF. The CDR3, as DNA: TGTGCCAGCAGTTACGGGGCGGTCGGGTTCGCGAACACCGGGGAGCTGTTTTTT.

V gene TRBV7-2 combines with J gene TRBJ2-5; the match to TRBD1 covers 10 bases. The CDR3 runs to 14 residues. From germline, CDR1 is SGHTA and CDR2 FQGNSA. The V gene end was trimmed by 5 bases and the J gene end by 5 bases; junction bases not matched to a gene: 5. The CDR3 protein is CASSVTGGSETQYF. CDR3 sequence (DNA): TGTGCCAGCAGCGTGACAGGGGGCTCGGAGACCCAGTACTTC.

The genes are TRBV20-1 and TRBJ2-2; D remains ambiguous. In germline, CDR1 is DFQATT, CDR2 SNEGSKA (reference sequence). Trimming removed 2 bases from V and 2 bases from J, with 3 bases in between. CDR3 length: 12 residues. The CDR3 DNA reads TGCAGTGCTAGAACTAACACCGGGGAGCTGTTTTTT. It translates to CSARTNTGELFF.

This clonotype was seen more than once but under ten times. The rearrangement uses TRBV27 and TRBJ1-2, with TRBD1 matching over 10 bases. CDR3 size: 18 residues. Trimming at V came to 0 bases and at J to 4 bases, leaving 11 bases not matched to a gene. Germline CDR1 reads MNHEY; CDR2 reads SMNVEV (reference sequence). The CDR3 loop is CASSLSRRQGARGYGYTF. CDR3 sequence (DNA): TGTGCCAGCAGTTTATCGAGGAGACAGGGGGCTCGTGGCTATGGCTACACCTTC.

This clonotype occurred a few times. V usage is TRBV6-1 and J usage is TRBJ1-6; no clear D gene. There are 16 residues in the CDR3. Germline loops: CDR1 MNHNS, CDR2 SASEGT. Trimming shortened V by 3 bases and J by 3 bases, and 12 bases separated the two germline ends. CDR3 sequence: CASSDALGLYNSPLHF. The CDR3 DNA reads as TGTGCCAGCAGTGACGCGCTCGGGCTCTATAATTCACCCCTCCACTTT.

This clonotype was recorded a few times. The chain uses TRBV20-1 and TRBJ2-7; 9 bases match TRBD2. The CDR3 extends over 14 amino acids. Germline CDR1 DFQATT, CDR2 SNEGSKA (reference sequence). With 3 bases clipped from V and 12 bases from J, the junction kept 15 bases outside the gene matches. The CDR3 DNA reads as TGCAGTGCTAGGTCCGTGGCGACTAGCGGAACCTGGTACTTC. Encoded protein: CSARSVATSGTWYF.

This clonotype appeared a few times. The rearrangement uses TRBV6-2 or TRBV6-3 and TRBJ2-1, with 8 bases aligning to TRBD2. The germline gives CDR1 MNHEY, CDR2 SVGEGT. Germline trimming cut 6 bases from V and 2 bases from J; bases unmatched to any gene: 9. The CDR3 is 16 residues long. The CDR3 DNA reads TGTGCCAGCAGCCCCCGGGCGGGAGGAACCTACAATGAGCAGTTCTTC. Its protein product is CASSPRAGGTYNEQFF.

V and J are TRBV11-2 and TRBJ2-3, with 11 positions matching TRBD2. The CDR3 is 16 amino acids. Germline CDR1 and CDR2: SGHAT and FQNNGV. Trimming removed 5 bases from V and 2 bases from J; junction bases left unmatched: 6. CDR3 protein: CASSRAGLADTDTQYF. The CDR3 DNA follows: TGTGCCAGCAGCAGAGCGGGACTAGCGGACACAGATACGCAGTATTTT.

This chain uses TRBV5-1 with TRBJ1-6; 8 bases agree with TRBD1. Per the germline V gene, CDR1 is SGHRS and CDR2 is YFSETQ. This CDR3 is built from 14 residues. With V trimmed by 4 bases and J by 13 bases, 10 bases remained unmatched. Here the CDR3 DNA reads TGCGCCAGCAGCACGGGACAGGAGACTACTCCCCTCCACTTT. Translating gives CASSTGQETTPLHF.

This clonotype was seen a handful of times. This sequence joins TRBV20-1 and TRBJ2-1; 14 bases align to TRBD2. The germline gives CDR1 DFQATT, CDR2 SNEGSKA (reference sequence). The CDR3 runs to 16 residues. Trimming at V came to 6 bases and at J to 3 bases, leaving 7 bases not matched to a gene. The DNA of the CDR3 is TGCAGTGCCGGGACTAGCGGGGGCCCAAACTACAATGAGCAGTTCTTC. As protein: CSAGTSGGPNYNEQFF.

This clonotype was counted between two and nine times. J is TRBJ2-3 and V is TRBV10-3; D might be TRBD2 (6 bases). Trimming pared 6 bases from V and 0 bases from J, leaving 13 bases between. The CDR3 contains 15 residues. Germline CDR1 reads ENHRY; CDR2 reads SYGVKD. CDR3 sequence reads: CAIRKSGPSTDTQYF. CDR3 coding DNA: TGTGCCATCAGGAAAAGCGGGCCGAGCACAGATACGCAGTATTTT.

This clonotype has only a few counts. The V call is TRBV12-3 or TRBV12-4, the J call TRBJ2-1; 13 bases match TRBD2. With V trimmed by 5 bases and J by 7 bases, 2 bases remained unmatched. The CDR3 spans 14 residues. The CDR3 sequence is CASSAGLAGNEQFF. The CDR3 DNA reads as TGTGCCAGCAGTGCGGGACTAGCGGGGAATGAGCAGTTCTTC.